What follows is one T cell receptor beta chain and its context. This entry comes from a study of blood T cell repertoires in COVID-19. As for the study in general: The United States, Italy and Spain provided the acute and convalescent COVID-19 samples. T cells, B-cell-depleted T cells, or PBMCs provided the cDNA or gDNA that served as material.

The study counted Cohort 3 donors as recovered given two negative PCRs, clearance, or symptom resolution. The length of the CDR3 is 16 residues. V lost 6 bases and J lost 2; bases outside the gene matches: 12. Germline lookup yields CDR1 SNHLY and CDR2 FYNNEI. Original processing methods: From reference gene primer amplification, estimates of nucleated cell counts were derived. Sequenced by immunoSEQ multiplex PCR; TCRdb stores in-frame clones only, minus some. The D gene and trimming were derived from the DNA, and the V and J assignments and clone size from that table. Among 200,000 or so clones, roughly 90% were seen once, and the ten largest hold roughly 8.1%.

This chain uses TRBV2 with TRBJ2-7, with 8 bases fitting TRBD2. Sequencing was performed on PBMCs or T cells enriched from blood (not recorded which). The TCR originated in a woman aged 18 to 35 who had recovered from COVID-19. CDR3 residues: CASSPARGGGTYEQYF. The CDR3, as DNA: TGTGCCAGCAGCCCCGCCCGGGGGGGAGGCACCTACGAGCAGTACTTC.